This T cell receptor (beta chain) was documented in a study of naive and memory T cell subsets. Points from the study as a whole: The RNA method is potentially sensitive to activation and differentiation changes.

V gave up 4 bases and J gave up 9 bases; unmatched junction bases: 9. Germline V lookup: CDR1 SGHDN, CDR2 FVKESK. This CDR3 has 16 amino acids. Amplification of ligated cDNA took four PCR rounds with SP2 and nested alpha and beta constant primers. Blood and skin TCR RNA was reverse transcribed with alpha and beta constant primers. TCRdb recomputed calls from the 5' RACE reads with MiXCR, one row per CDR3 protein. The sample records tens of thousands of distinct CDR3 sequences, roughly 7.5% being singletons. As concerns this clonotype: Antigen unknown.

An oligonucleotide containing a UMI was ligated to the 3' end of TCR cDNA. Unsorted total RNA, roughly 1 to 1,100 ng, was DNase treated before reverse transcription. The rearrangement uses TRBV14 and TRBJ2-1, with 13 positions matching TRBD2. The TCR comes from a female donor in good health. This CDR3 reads CASSRALAGGQGEQFF. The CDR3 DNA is TGTGCCAGCAGCCGCGCACTAGCGGGGGGGCAAGGTGAGCAGTTCTTC.